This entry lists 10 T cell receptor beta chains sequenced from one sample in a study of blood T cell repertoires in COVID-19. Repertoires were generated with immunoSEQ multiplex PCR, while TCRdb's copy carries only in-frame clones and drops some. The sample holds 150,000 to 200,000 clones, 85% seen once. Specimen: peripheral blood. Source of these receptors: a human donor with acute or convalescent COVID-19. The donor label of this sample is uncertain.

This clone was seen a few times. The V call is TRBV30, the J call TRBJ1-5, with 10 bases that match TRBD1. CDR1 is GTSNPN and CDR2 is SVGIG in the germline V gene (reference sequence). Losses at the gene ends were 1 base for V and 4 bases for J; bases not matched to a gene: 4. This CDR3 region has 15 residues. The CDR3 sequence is CAWSAWTGGNQPQHF. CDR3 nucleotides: TGTGCCTGGAGTGCTTGGACAGGGGGTAATCAGCCCCAGCATTTT. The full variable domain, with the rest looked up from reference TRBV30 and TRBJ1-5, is SQTIHQWPATLVQPVGSPLSLECTVEGTSNPNLYWYRQAAGRGLQLLFYSVGIGQISSEVPQNLSASRPQDRQFILSSKKLLLSDSGFYLCAWSAWTGGNQPQHFGDGTRLSIL.

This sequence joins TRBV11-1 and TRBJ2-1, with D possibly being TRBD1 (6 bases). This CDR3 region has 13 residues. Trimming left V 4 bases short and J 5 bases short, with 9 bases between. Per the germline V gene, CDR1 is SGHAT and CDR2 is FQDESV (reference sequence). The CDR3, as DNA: TGTGCCAGCAGCTCCCACAGGGACAATGAGCAGTTCTTC. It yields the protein CASSSHRDNEQFF.

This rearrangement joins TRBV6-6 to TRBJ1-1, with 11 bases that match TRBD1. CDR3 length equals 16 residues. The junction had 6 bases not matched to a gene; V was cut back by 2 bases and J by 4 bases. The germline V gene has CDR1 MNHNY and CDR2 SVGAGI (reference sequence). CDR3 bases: TGTGCCAGCAGTTACGGACAGGGGGCTGTCACCACTGAAGCTTTCTTT. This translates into CASSYGQGAVTTEAFF.

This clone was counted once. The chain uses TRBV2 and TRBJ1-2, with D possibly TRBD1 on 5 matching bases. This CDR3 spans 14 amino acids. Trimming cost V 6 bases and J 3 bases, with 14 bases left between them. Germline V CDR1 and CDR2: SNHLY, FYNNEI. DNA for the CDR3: TGTGCCAGCAGCGCAGGGATGCAGTACTATGGCTACACCTTC. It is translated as CASSAGMQYYGYTF.

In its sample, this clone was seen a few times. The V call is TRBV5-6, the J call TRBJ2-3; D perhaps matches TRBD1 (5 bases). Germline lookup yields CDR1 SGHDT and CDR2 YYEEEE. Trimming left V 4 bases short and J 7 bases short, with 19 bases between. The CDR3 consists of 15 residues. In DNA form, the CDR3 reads TGTGCCAGCAGCCTGCGTTGGGCAGGGCGGAATACGCAGTATTTT. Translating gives CASSLRWAGRNTQYF.

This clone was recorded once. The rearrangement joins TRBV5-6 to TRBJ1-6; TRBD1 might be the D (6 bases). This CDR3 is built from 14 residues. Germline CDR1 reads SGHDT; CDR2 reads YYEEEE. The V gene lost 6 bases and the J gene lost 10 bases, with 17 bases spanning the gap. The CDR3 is CASTGRGRLSPLHF. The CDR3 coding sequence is TGTGCCAGCACGGGCAGGGGCCGCCTATCACCCCTCCACTTT.

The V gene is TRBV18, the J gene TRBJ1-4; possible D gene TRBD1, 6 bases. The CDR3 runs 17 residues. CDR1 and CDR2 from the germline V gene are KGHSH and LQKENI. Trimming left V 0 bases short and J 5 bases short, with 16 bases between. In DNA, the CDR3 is TGTGCCAGCTCACCACCATTAGGGGGGGGCCCGAATGAAAAACTGTTTTTT. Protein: CASSPPLGGGPNEKLFF.

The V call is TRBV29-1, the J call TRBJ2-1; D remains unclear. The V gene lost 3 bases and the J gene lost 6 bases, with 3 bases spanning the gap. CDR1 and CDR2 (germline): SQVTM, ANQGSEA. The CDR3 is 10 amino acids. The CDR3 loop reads CSVDGNEQFF. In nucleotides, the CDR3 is TGCAGCGTTGACGGCAATGAGCAGTTCTTC.

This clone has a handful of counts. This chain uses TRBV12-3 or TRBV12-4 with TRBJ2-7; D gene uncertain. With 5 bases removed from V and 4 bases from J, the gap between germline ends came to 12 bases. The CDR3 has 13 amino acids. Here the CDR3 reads CASSLFNGYEQYF. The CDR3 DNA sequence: TGTGCCAGCAGTCTATTTAACGGGTACGAGCAGTACTTC.

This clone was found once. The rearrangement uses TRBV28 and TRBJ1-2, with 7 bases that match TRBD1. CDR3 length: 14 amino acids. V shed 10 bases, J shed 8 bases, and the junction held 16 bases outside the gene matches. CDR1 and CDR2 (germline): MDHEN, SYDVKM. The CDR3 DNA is TGTGCCACTGCTCGACAGGGCCCTTTCGGGGGCTACACCTTC. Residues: CATARQGPFGGYTF.